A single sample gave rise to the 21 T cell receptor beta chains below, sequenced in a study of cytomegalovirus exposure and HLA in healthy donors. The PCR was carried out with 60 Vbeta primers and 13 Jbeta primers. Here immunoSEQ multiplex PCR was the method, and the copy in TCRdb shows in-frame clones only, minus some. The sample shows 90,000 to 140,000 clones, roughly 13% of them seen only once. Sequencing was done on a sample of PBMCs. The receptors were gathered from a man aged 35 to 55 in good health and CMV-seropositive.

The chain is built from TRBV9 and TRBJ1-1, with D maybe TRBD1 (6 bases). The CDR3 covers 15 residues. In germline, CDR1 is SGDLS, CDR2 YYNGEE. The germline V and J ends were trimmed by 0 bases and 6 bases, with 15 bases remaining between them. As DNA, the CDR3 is TGTGCCAGCAGCGTAGCAGTTCAGGGGTTCGCTGAAGCTTTCTTT. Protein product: CASSVAVQGFAEAFF.

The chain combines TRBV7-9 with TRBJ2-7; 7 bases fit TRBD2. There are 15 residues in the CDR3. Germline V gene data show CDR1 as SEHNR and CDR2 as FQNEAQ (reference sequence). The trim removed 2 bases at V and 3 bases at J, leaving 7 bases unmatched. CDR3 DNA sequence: TGTGCCAGCAGCTTAAGGGCGGGGGATTACTACGAGCAGTACTTC. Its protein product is CASSLRAGDYYEQYF.

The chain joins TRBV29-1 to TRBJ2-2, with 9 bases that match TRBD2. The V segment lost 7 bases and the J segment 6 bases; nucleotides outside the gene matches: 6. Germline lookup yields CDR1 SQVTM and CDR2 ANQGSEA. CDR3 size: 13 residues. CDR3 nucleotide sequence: TGCAGCGCTCGGACTAGCGAGGCCGGGGAGCTGTTTTTT. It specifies CSARTSEAGELFF.

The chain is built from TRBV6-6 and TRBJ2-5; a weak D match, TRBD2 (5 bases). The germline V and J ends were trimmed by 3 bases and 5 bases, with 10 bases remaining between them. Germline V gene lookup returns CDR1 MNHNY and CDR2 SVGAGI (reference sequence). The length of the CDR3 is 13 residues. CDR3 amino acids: CASSYGEWETQYF. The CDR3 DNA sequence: TGTGCCAGCAGTTATGGGGAGTGGGAGACCCAGTACTTC.

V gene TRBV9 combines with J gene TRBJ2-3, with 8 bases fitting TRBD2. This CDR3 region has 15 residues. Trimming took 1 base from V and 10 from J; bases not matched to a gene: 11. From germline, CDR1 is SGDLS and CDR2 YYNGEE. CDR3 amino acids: CASSVSSSGRTPQYF. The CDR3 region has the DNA TGTGCCAGCAGCGTATCATCTAGCGGGCGAACTCCGCAGTATTTT.

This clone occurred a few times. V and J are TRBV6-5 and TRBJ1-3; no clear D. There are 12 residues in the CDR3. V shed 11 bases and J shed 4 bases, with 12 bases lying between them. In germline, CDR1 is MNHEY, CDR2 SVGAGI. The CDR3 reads CAVEAAGNTIYF. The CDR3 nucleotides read TGTGCCGTCGAGGCGGCGGGAAACACCATATATTTT.

CDR3 in DNA: TGCGCCAGCAGCGAAACAGGGTGGAACACTGAAGCTTTCTTT. Translated: CASSETGWNTEAFF. The rearrangement joins TRBV5-1 to TRBJ1-1; maybe TRBD1 (6 bases). V lost 4 bases, J lost 1 base, and 11 bases lay in between. Germline CDR1 is SGHRS and CDR2 is YFSETQ. The CDR3 length is 14 residues.

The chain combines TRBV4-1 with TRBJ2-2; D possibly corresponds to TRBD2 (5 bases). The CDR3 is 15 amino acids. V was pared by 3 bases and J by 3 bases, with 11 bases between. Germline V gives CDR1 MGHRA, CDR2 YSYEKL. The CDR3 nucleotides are TGCGCCAGCAGCCATCCGGGAACCCACACCGGGGAGCTGTTTTTT. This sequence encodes CASSHPGTHTGELFF.

CDR3 nucleotides: TGTGCCAGCAGCCCCCTAGGCACTGAAGCTTTCTTT. Translation gives CASSPLGTEAFF. This chain connects TRBV13 to TRBJ1-1; D call uncertain. CDR1 and CDR2 (germline): PRHDT, FYEKMQ (reference sequence). Between the trimmed V and J ends, which lost 5 bases and 4 bases, there was a span of 8 bases. This CDR3 is built from 12 residues.

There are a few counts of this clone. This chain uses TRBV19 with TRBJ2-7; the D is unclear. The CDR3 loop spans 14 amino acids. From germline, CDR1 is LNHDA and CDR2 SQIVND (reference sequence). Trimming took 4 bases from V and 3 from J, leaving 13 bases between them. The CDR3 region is CASSTQALLYEQYF. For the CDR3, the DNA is TGTGCCAGTAGTACGCAGGCACTTCTCTACGAGCAGTACTTC.

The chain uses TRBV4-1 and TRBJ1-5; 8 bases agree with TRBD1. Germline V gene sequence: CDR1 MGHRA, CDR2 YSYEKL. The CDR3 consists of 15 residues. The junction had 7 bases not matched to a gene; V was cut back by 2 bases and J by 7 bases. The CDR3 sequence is CASSQLQGAGQPQHF. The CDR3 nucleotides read TGCGCCAGCAGCCAACTTCAGGGGGCTGGACAGCCCCAGCATTTT.

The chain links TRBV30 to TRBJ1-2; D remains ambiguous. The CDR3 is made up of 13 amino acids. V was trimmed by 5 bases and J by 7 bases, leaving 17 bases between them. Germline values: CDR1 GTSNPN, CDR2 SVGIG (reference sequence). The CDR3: CAWSRAGSRGYTF. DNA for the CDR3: TGTGCCTGGTCAAGGGCGGGCAGTCGTGGCTACACCTTC.

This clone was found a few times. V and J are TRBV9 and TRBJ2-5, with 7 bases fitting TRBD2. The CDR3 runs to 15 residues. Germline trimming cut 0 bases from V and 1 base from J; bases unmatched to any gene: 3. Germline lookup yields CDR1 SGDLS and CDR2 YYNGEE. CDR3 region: CASSVAGGRQETQYF. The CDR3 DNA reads TGTGCCAGCAGCGTAGCGGGGGGACGCCAAGAGACCCAGTACTTC.

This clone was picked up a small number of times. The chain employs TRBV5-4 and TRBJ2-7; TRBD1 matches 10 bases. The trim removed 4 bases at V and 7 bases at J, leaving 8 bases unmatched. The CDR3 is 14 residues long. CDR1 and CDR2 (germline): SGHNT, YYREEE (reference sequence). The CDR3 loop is CASSEDRGVGEQYF. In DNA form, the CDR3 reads TGTGCCAGCAGCGAGGACAGGGGGGTGGGGGAGCAGTACTTC. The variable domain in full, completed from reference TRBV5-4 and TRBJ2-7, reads ETGVTQSPTHLIKTRGQQVTLRCSSQSGHNTVSWYQQALGQGPQFIFQYYREEENGRGNFPPRFSGLQFPNYSSELNVNALELDDSALYLCASSEDRGVGEQYFGPGTRLTVT.

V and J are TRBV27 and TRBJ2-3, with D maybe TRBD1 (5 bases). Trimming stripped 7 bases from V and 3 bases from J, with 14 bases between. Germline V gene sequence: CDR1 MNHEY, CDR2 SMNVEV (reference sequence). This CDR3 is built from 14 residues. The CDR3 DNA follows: TGTGCCAGCACTTCGACAGCAAAAACAGATACGCAGTATTTT. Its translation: CASTSTAKTDTQYF.

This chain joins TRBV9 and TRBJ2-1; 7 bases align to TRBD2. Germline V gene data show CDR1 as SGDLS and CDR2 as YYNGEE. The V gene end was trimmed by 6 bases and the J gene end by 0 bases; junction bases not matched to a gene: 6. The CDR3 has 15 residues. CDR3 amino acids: CASTPSGSSYNEQFF. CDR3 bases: TGTGCCAGCACCCCTAGCGGAAGCTCCTACAATGAGCAGTTCTTC.

The CDR3 nucleotides are TGTGCCTTGGAGACAGGGTTTACCCCCTATGGCTACACCTTC. Protein product: CALETGFTPYGYTF. This chain links TRBV30 with TRBJ1-2; 7 bases fit TRBD1. From germline, CDR1 is GTSNPN and CDR2 SVGIG (reference sequence). V gave up 7 bases and J gave up 4 bases; unmatched junction bases: 12. The CDR3 extends over 14 amino acids.

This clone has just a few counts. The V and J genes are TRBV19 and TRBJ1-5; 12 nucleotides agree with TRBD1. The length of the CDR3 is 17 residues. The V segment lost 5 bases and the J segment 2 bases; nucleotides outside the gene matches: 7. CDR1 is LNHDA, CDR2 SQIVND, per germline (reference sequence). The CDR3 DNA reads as TGTGCCAGTAGTTCGGGACAGGGGGCATGGGGCAATCAGCCCCAGCATTTT. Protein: CASSSGQGAWGNQPQHF.

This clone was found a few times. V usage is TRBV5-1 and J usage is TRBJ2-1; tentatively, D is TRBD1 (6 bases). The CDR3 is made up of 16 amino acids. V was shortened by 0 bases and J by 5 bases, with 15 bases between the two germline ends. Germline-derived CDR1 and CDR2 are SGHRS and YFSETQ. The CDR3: CASSLEVAGAHNEQFF. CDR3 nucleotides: TGCGCCAGCAGCTTGGAAGTGGCAGGGGCCCACAATGAGCAGTTCTTC.

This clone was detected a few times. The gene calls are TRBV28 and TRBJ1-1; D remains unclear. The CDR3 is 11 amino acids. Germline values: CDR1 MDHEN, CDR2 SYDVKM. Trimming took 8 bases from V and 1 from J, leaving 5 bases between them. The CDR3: CASAENTEAFF. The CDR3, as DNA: TGTGCCAGCGCGGAGAACACTGAAGCTTTCTTT.

CDR3 DNA: TGTGCCAGCAGCTTAGCCCCGGTTACAGATACGCAGTATTTT. This encodes CASSLAPVTDTQYF. The chain recombines TRBV7-2 with TRBJ2-3; D gene ambiguous. The CDR3 has 14 residues. The germline CDR1 and CDR2 sequences are SGHTA and FQGNSA. V lost 0 bases and J 3 bases, leaving 7 bases between the germline ends.